Below are 14 T cell receptor beta chains sequenced from a single sample in a study of T-cell memory formation after mild COVID-19. TCRdb reprocessed the 5' RACE reads via MiXCR and lists one record per CDR3 protein. In the table there are 150,000 to 200,000 distinct CDR3 sequences, 14% of which are singletons. Specimen: PBMCs or a T cell subset sorted from them (not recorded which). All receptors derive from an adult woman who had mild COVID-19 (a few samples of this study predate the infection). Cell type and time point are not known.

This clonotype occurred a few times. The chain has TRBV15 and TRBJ1-6, with a tentative D call TRBD1 (6 bases). The V gene's germline CDR1 is LNHNV and CDR2 YYDKDF (reference sequence). The CDR3 has 16 residues. Trimming took 2 bases from V and 7 from J, leaving 15 bases between them. The chain's CDR3 is CATSRQGPWENSPLHF. As DNA, the CDR3 is TGTGCCACCAGCAGACAGGGGCCTTGGGAGAATTCACCCCTCCACTTT.

This clonotype was observed a few times. The rearrangement uses TRBV5-1 and TRBJ1-6; D not resolved. The CDR3 is 17 residues long. The germline V and J ends were trimmed by 3 bases and 0 bases, with 13 bases remaining between them. Germline assignment: CDR1 SGHRS and CDR2 YFSETQ. CDR3 DNA sequence: TGCGCCAGCAGCTCCGCTCTAGCGGGCTCCTATAATTCACCCCTCCACTTT. Translation: CASSSALAGSYNSPLHF.

At least ten counts were recorded for this clonotype. The rearrangement links TRBV11-1 to TRBJ2-7; 10 positions agree with TRBD2. The ends lost 2 bases at V and 2 bases at J; junction bases unmatched: 6. The CDR3 covers 16 residues. Germline lookup yields CDR1 SGHAT and CDR2 FQDESV (reference sequence). CDR3 amino acids: CASSLTSTSGAYEQYF. CDR3 sequence (DNA): TGTGCCAGCAGCTTAACGTCTACTAGCGGGGCCTACGAGCAGTACTTC.

This clonotype has more than one count but fewer than ten. The rearrangement joins TRBV19 to TRBJ2-7; the match to TRBD2 covers 7 bases. V lost 5 bases, J lost 3 bases, and 7 bases stayed unmatched. Germline V CDR1 and CDR2: LNHDA, SQIVND (reference sequence). This CDR3 has 14 residues. The DNA of the CDR3 is TGTGCCAGTAGTCTAGCGGACGGAAGCTACGAGCAGTACTTC. It yields the protein CASSLADGSYEQYF.

This chain links TRBV7-2 with TRBJ2-1; 7 bases map to TRBD2. Unmatched junction bases numbered 6, after V lost 5 bases and J lost 8 bases. CDR3 length equals 13 residues. CDR1 and CDR2 from the germline V gene are SGHTA and FQGNSA. CDR3 DNA sequence: TGTGCCAGCAGCCCAACGACTAGCCATGAGCAGTTCTTC. Translating gives CASSPTTSHEQFF.

The count of this clonotype is one. This chain links TRBV20-1 with TRBJ2-7; D is unclear. V shed 3 bases and J shed 4 bases, with 13 bases lying between them. Germline V lookup: CDR1 DFQATT, CDR2 SNEGSKA (reference sequence). This CDR3 region has 13 residues. CDR3 in amino acids: CSASLPTLYEQYF. The CDR3 coding sequence is TGCAGTGCTAGCCTCCCGACACTTTACGAGCAGTACTTC.

J is TRBJ1-6 and V is TRBV6-5, with 11 nucleotides matching TRBD1. Germline assignment: CDR1 MNHEY and CDR2 SVGAGI. The CDR3 extends over 15 amino acids. With V trimmed by 5 bases and J by 7 bases, 4 bases remained unmatched. The CDR3 sequence: CASSKGQGANSPLHF. The DNA for the CDR3 is TGTGCCAGCAGTAAAGGACAGGGGGCAAATTCACCCCTCCACTTT.

In its sample, this clonotype was seen a few times. The chain has TRBV3-1 and TRBJ2-3; 15 bases are a match to TRBD2. Germline CDR1 is LGHDT and CDR2 is YNNKEL (reference sequence). The V segment lost 6 bases and the J segment 0 bases; nucleotides outside the gene matches: 7. The CDR3 is 18 amino acids. The CDR3 nucleotides are TGTGCCAGCAGTCGGACTAGCGGGGGGGATACTAGCACAGATACGCAGTATTTT. This translates into CASSRTSGGDTSTDTQYF.

The CDR3 is CASSLSRDAFEQYF. In DNA, the CDR3 is TGCGCCAGCAGCTTGAGTCGGGACGCCTTCGAGCAGTACTTC. V gene TRBV5-1 combines with J gene TRBJ2-7; either TRBD1 or TRBD2 may fit D (5 bases each). V was cut by 1 base and J by 6 bases, with 14 bases left in between. The CDR3 loop spans 14 amino acids. Germline CDR1 is SGHRS and CDR2 is YFSETQ.

This clonotype was detected a few times. The chain links TRBV4-2 to TRBJ2-3; 8 bases align to TRBD1. Germline CDR1 reads LGHNA; CDR2 reads YNFKEQ. With V trimmed by 4 bases and J by 1 base, 7 bases remained unmatched. The CDR3 runs to 16 residues. The CDR3 nucleotides read TGTGCCAGCAGCCCGCGACAGGGGACTGGCACAGATACGCAGTATTTT. This codes for CASSPRQGTGTDTQYF.

This rearrangement joins TRBV19 to TRBJ2-1, with a weak D call TRBD2 (6 bases). The CDR3 loop spans 13 amino acids. V was shortened by 3 bases and J by 8 bases, with 11 bases between the two germline ends. In germline, CDR1 is LNHDA, CDR2 SQIVND (reference sequence). CDR3 nucleotide sequence: TGTGCCAGTAGTATTGGAGGAGGGGATGAGCAGTTCTTC. This translates into CASSIGGGDEQFF.

The genes are TRBV6-1 and TRBJ2-4; 10 nucleotides agree with TRBD1. The CDR3 covers 20 residues. Germline V gives CDR1 MNHNS, CDR2 SASEGT. V trimming: 2 bases; J trimming: 0 bases; junction bases outside the gene matches: 13. CDR3 in DNA: TGTGCCAGCAGTGAATACCCGCCTCGACAGGGGGCAGTAGCCAAAAACATTCAGTACTTC. Amino acids: CASSEYPPRQGAVAKNIQYF.

This sequence joins TRBV4-2 and TRBJ2-2; 9 bases agree with TRBD1. This CDR3 is built from 16 residues. Germline CDR1 reads LGHNA; CDR2 reads YNFKEQ. V trimming: 4 bases; J trimming: 4 bases; junction bases outside the gene matches: 7. The CDR3 sequence is CASSPDRGLGTGELFF. CDR3 bases: TGTGCCAGCAGCCCGGACAGGGGTTTGGGCACCGGGGAGCTGTTTTTT.

Turning to this clonotype: This could be a read error, since a much larger clone is one nucleotide away. The CDR3 here is CASSLRWSSYEQYF. Written as DNA, the CDR3 is TGCGCCAGCAGCTTGAGGTGGAGCTCCTACGAGCAGTACTTC. The gene calls are TRBV5-1 and TRBJ2-7, with D uncertain. CDR1 is SGHRS, CDR2 YFSETQ, per germline. The CDR3 covers 14 residues. Trimming cost V 1 base and J 0 bases, with 8 bases left between them.